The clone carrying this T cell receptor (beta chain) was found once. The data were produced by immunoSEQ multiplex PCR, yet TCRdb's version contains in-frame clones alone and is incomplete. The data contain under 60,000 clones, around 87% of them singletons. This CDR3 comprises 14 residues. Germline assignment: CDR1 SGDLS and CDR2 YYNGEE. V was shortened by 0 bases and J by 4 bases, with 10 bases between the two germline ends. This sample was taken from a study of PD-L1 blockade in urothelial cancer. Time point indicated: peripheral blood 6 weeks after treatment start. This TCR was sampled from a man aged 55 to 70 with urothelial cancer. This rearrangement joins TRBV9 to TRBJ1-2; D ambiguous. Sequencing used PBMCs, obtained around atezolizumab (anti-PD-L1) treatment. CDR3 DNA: TGTGCCAGCAGCGTAGTAGCAGAACCCTATGGCTACACCTTC. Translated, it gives CASSVVAEPYGYTF.